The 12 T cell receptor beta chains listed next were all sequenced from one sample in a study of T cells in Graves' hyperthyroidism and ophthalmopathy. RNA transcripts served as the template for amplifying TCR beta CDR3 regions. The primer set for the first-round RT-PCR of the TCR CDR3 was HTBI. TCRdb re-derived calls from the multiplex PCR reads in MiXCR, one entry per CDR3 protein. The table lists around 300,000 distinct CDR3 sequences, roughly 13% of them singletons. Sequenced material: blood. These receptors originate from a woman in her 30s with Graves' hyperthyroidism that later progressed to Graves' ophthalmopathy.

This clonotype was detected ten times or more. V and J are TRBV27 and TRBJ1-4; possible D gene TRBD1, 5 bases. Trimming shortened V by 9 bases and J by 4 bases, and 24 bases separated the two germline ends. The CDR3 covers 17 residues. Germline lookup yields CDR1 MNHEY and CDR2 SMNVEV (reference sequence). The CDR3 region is CARTAGETNGFNEKLFF. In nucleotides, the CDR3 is TGTGCCAGGACCGCGGGGGAGACCAACGGGTTTAATGAAAAACTGTTTTTT.

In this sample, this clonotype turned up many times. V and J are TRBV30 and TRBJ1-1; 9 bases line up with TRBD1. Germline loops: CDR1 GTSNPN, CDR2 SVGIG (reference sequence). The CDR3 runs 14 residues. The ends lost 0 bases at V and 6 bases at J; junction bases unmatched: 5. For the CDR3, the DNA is TGTGCCTGGAGTGTAGGGACAGGGCTGTCTGAAGCTTTCTTT. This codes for CAWSVGTGLSEAFF.

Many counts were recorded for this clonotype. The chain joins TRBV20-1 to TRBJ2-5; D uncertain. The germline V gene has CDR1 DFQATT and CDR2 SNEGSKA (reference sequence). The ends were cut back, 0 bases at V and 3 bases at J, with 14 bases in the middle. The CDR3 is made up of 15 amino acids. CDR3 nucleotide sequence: TGCAGTGCTAGAGATCTGGTTGTTGGAGAAGAGACCCAGTACTTC. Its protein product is CSARDLVVGEETQYF.

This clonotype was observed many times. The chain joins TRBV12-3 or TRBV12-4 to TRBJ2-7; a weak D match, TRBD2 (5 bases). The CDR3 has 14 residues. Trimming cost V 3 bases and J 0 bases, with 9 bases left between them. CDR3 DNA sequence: TGTGCCAGCAGTTTCGCACTAGGCTCCTACGAGCAGTACTTC. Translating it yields CASSFALGSYEQYF.

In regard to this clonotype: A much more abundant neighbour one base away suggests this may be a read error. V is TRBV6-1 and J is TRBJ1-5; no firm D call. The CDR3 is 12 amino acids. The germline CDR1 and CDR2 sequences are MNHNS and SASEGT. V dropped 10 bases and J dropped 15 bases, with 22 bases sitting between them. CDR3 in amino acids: CANNHGSSRPHF. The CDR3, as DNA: TGTGCCAACAACCATGGTAGCAGCAGGCCGCATTTT.

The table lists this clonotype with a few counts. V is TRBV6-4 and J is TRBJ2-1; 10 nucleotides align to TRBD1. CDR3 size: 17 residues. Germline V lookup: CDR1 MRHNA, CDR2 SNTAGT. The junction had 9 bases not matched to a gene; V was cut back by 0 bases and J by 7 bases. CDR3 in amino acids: CASSDSKYGTGENEQFF. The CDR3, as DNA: TGTGCCAGCAGTGACTCGAAGTATGGGACAGGGGAAAATGAGCAGTTCTTC.

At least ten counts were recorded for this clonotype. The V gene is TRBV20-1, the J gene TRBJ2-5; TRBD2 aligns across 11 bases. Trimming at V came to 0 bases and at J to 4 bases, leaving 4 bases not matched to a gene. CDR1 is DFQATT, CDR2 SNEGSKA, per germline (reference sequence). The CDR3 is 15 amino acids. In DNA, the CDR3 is TGCAGTGCTAGAGATCCCCTAGCGGGAGGAGAGACCCAGTACTTC. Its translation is CSARDPLAGGETQYF.

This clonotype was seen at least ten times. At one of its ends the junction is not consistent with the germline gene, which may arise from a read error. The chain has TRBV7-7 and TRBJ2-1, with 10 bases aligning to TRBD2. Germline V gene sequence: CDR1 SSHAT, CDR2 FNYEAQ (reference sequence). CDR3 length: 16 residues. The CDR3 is CASSQEAGGPLNEQFF. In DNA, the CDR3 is TGTGCTAGCAGCCAAGAAGCGGGAGGGCCTTTAAATGAGCAGTTCTTC.

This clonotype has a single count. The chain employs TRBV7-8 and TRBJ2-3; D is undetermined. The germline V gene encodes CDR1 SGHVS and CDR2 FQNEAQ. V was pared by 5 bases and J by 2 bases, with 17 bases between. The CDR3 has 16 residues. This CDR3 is CASSRDVYSYTDTQYF. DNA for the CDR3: TGTGCCAGCAGCCGAGATGTGTACTCGTACACAGATACGCAGTATTTT.

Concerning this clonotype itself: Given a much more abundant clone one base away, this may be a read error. CDR3 region: CASSQDRGGRSGNTIYF. The CDR3 nucleotides are TGTGCCAGCAGCCAAGATCGGGGGGGTCGCTCTGGAAACACCATATATTTT. The chain is built from TRBV3-1 and TRBJ1-3, with D possibly being TRBD1 (5 bases). The CDR3 covers 17 residues. Germline CDR1 LGHDT, CDR2 YNNKEL (reference sequence). Trimming stripped 0 bases from V and 0 bases from J, with 12 bases between.

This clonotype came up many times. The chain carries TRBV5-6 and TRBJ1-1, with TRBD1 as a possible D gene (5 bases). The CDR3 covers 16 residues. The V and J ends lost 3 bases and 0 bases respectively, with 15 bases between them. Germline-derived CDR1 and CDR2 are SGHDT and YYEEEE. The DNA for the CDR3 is TGTGCCAGCAGCTCCGGTCTGGGGACCATGAACACTGAAGCTTTCTTT. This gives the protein CASSSGLGTMNTEAFF.

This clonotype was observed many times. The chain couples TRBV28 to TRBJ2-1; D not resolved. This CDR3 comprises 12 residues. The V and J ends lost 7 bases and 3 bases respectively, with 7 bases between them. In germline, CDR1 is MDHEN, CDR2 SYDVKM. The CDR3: CASTPGYNEQFF. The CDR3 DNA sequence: TGTGCCAGCACGCCAGGCTACAATGAGCAGTTCTTC.